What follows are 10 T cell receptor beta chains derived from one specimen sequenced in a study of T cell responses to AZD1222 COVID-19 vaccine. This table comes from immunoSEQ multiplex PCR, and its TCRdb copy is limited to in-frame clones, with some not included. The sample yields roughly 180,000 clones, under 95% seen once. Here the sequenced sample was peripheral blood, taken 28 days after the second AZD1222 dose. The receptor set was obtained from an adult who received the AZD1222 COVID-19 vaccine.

CDR3 amino acids: CASSPPSGQARETQYF. CDR3 bases: TGTGCCAGCTCACCACCGTCGGGACAGGCCCGGGAGACCCAGTACTTC. This sequence joins TRBV18 and TRBJ2-5; 8 nucleotides match TRBD1. J gave up 5 bases and V 0 bases, and 8 bases lay outside the gene matches. The CDR3 totals 16 residues. CDR1 is KGHSH, CDR2 LQKENI, per germline.

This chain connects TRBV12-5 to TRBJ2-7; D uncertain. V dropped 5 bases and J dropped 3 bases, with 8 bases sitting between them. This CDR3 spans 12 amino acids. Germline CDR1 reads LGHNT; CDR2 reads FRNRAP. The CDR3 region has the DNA TGTGCTAGTGGTCAAAGCAGCTACGAGCAGTACTTC. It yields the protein CASGQSSYEQYF.

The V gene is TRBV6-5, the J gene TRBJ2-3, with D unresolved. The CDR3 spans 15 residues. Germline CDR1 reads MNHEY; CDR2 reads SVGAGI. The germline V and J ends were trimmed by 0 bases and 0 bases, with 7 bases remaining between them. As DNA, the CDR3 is TGTGCCAGCAGTTACTCGGTTCCTAGCACAGATACGCAGTATTTT. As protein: CASSYSVPSTDTQYF.

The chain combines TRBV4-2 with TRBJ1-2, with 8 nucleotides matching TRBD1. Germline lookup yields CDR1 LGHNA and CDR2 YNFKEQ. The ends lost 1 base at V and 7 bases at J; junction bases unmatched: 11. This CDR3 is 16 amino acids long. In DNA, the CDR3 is TGTGCCAGCAGCCAAGGGCCCCCGGACAGGGAAACTGGCTACACCTTC. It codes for CASSQGPPDRETGYTF.

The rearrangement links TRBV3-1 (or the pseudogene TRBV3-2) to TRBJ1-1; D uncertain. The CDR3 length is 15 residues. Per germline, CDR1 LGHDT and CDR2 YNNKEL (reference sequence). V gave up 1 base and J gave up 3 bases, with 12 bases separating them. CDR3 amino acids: CASSQVATRHTEAFF. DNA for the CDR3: TGTGCCAGCAGCCAAGTTGCCACGCGGCACACTGAAGCTTTCTTT.

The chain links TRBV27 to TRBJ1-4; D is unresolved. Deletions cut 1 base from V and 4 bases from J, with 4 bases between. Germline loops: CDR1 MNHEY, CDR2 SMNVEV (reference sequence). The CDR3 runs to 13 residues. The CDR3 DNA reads TGTGCCAGCAGTTTATGGGGTAATGAAAAACTGTTTTTT. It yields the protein CASSLWGNEKLFF.

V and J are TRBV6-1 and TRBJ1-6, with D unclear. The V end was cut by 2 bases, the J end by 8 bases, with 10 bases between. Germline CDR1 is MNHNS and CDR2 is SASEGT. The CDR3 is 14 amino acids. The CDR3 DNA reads TGTGCCAGCAGTGAAACCTTCCCTGATTCACCCCTCCACTTT. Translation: CASSETFPDSPLHF.

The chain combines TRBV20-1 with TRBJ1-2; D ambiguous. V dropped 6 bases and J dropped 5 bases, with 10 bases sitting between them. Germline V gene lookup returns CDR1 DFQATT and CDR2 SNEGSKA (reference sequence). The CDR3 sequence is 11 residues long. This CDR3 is CSAPYGYGYTF. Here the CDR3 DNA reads TGCAGTGCCCCCTACGGGTATGGCTACACCTTC.

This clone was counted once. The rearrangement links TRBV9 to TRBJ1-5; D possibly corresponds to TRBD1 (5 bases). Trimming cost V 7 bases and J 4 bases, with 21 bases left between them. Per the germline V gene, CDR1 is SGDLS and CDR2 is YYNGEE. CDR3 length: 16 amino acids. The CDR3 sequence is CASSSGHGGPNQPQHF. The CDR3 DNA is TGTGCCAGCTCATCAGGACATGGGGGACCGAATCAGCCCCAGCATTTT.

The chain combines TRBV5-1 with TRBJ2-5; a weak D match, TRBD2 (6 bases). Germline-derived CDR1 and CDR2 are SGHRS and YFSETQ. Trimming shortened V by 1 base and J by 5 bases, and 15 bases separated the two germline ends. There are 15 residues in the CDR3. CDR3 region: CASSLKAGRRETQYF. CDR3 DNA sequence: TGCGCCAGCAGCTTGAAAGCCGGGAGACGGGAGACCCAGTACTTC.